Presented here are 11 T cell receptor beta chains from one specimen sequenced in a study of CD8+ T cells in alopecia areata. Reverse transcription of extracted RNA yielded cDNA, which provided the sequencing template. TCRdb's copy holds only in-frame clones and misses some; the assay was immunoSEQ multiplex PCR. The data show some 120,000 clones, under 60% seen once. Treatment noted: oral pan-JAK inhibitor, 5-10 mg twice daily. The material was CD8+ T cells sorted from blood, obtained at week 24, from a patient treated with tofacitinib. The receptors come from a human donor with alopecia areata.

The V gene is TRBV13, the J gene TRBJ2-3, with no clear D. CDR3 length equals 13 residues. V was cut by 4 bases and J by 0 bases, with 5 bases left in between. The germline CDR1 and CDR2 sequences are PRHDT and FYEKMQ (reference sequence). Written as DNA, the CDR3 is TGTGCCAGCAGCTGGGCTAGCACAGATACGCAGTATTTT. Amino acid sequence: CASSWASTDTQYF. Together with reference TRBV13 and TRBJ2-3, the CDR3 gives the full variable domain: AAGVIQSPRHLIKEKRETATLKCYPIPRHDTVYWYQQGPGQDPQFLISFYEKMQSDKGSIPDRFSAQQFSDYHSELNMSSLELGDSALYFCASSWASTDTQYFGPGTRLTVL.

The J gene is TRBJ2-7, the V gene TRBV27, with 9 bases that match TRBD2. Germline V gene data show CDR1 as MNHEY and CDR2 as SMNVEV (reference sequence). CDR3 length: 13 residues. V trimming: 3 bases; J trimming: 5 bases; junction bases outside the gene matches: 2. The CDR3 region has the DNA TGTGCCAGCAGTTTCGGGACTAGCCACGAGCAGTACTTC. Protein product: CASSFGTSHEQYF.

This clone was picked up one time. The J gene is TRBJ2-7, the V gene TRBV11-2; a weak D match, TRBD2 (5 bases). V lost 4 bases to trimming and J lost 7 bases, with 17 bases between them. CDR1 and CDR2 from the germline V gene are SGHAT and FQNNGV. This CDR3 is 14 amino acids long. The chain's CDR3 is CASSSIVEVGEQYF. Written as DNA, the CDR3 is TGTGCCAGCAGCTCCATAGTGGAGGTTGGAGAGCAGTACTTC.

The chain combines TRBV29-1 with TRBJ1-2; 7 bases map to TRBD1. Losses at the gene ends were 2 bases for V and 7 bases for J; bases not matched to a gene: 7. The CDR3 runs to 13 residues. Germline CDR1 reads SQVTM; CDR2 reads ANQGSEA. CDR3 region: CSVEYERGPGYTF. DNA of the CDR3: TGCAGCGTTGAATATGAAAGGGGGCCTGGCTACACCTTC. Full variable domain (missing parts from reference TRBV29-1 and TRBJ1-2): SAVISQKPSRDICQRGTSLTIQCQVDSQVTMMFWYRQQPGQSLTLIATANQGSEATYESGFVIDKFPISRPNLTFSTLTVSNMSPEDSSIYLCSVEYERGPGYTFGSGTRLTVV.

The rearrangement links TRBV27 to TRBJ2-5, with a tentative D call TRBD1 (6 bases). The germline V gene encodes CDR1 MNHEY and CDR2 SMNVEV (reference sequence). The CDR3 runs 14 residues. Trimming cost V 2 bases and J 6 bases, with 13 bases left between them. The CDR3 nucleotides are TGTGCCAGCAGTTTAGGGTTCAGGGGACAGACCCAGTACTTC. The encoded protein is CASSLGFRGQTQYF.

The V call is TRBV7-8, the J call TRBJ1-2; no reliable D call. This CDR3 has 12 amino acids. V was cut by 5 bases and J by 5 bases, with 9 bases left in between. The germline CDR1 and CDR2 sequences are SGHVS and FQNEAQ. The CDR3 reads CASSGGIYGYTF. DNA of the CDR3: TGTGCCAGCAGCGGAGGGATTTATGGCTACACCTTC.

This clone came up a few times. The chain recombines TRBV11-2 with TRBJ2-2; TRBD2 agrees at 10 bases. Per the germline V gene, CDR1 is SGHAT and CDR2 is FQNNGV. V was clipped by 1 base and J by 3 bases; unmatched bases: 8. The CDR3 has 18 amino acids. This CDR3 is CASSLAPAGGQYTGELFF. In DNA, the CDR3 is TGTGCCAGCAGCTTAGCCCCAGCGGGGGGGCAGTACACCGGGGAGCTGTTTTTT.

The chain combines TRBV29-1 with TRBJ2-1; the match to TRBD2 covers 7 bases. CDR1 and CDR2 (germline): SQVTM, ANQGSEA. CDR3 length equals 13 residues. V shed 7 bases, J shed 4 bases, and the junction held 7 bases outside the gene matches. The CDR3 spells CSDMGGSYNEQFF. For the CDR3, the DNA is TGCAGCGATATGGGGGGGTCTTACAATGAGCAGTTCTTC.

The chain employs TRBV5-6 and TRBJ1-6; tentatively, D is TRBD1 (6 bases). CDR1 is SGHDT, CDR2 YYEEEE, per germline. This CDR3 spans 14 amino acids. Between the trimmed V and J ends, which lost 4 bases and 7 bases, there was a span of 12 bases. The CDR3 DNA reads TGTGCCAGCAGCATCGGACAGACAAATTCACCCCTCCACTTT. Protein sequence: CASSIGQTNSPLHF.

This clone was picked up a small number of times. The rearrangement joins TRBV5-6 to TRBJ1-4; possibly TRBD1 for D (5 bases). The germline V gene has CDR1 SGHDT and CDR2 YYEEEE. CDR3 length: 16 residues. V dropped 3 bases and J dropped 2 bases, with 14 bases sitting between them. The CDR3 nucleotides read TGTGCCAGCAGCTACGACCCAGGGTTCACTAATGAAAAACTGTTTTTT. Its protein is CASSYDPGFTNEKLFF.

This rearrangement joins TRBV5-4 to TRBJ2-3, with D maybe TRBD1 (5 bases). This CDR3 contains 12 residues. Germline V lookup: CDR1 SGHNT, CDR2 YYREEE (reference sequence). Trimming pared 0 bases from V and 6 bases from J, leaving 5 bases between. This CDR3 reads CASSLDRDTQYF. The CDR3 bases are TGTGCCAGCAGCTTGGACAGGGATACGCAGTATTTT.